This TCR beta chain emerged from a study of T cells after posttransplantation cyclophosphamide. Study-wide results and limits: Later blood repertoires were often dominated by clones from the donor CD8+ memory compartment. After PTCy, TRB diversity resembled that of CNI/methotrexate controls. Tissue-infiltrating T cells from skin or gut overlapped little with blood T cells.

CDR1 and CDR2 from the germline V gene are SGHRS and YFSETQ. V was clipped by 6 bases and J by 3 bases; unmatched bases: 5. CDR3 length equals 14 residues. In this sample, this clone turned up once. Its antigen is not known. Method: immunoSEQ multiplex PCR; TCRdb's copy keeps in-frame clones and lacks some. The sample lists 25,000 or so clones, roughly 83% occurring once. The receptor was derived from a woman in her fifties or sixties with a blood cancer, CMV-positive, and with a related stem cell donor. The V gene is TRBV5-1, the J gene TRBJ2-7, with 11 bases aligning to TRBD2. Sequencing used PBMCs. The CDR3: CASTDGTSGYEQYF. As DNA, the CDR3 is TGCGCCAGCACTGACGGGACTAGCGGCTACGAGCAGTACTTC.